This T cell receptor beta chain was documented in a study of patients and donors after allogeneic stem cell transplantation. V was trimmed by 1 base and J by 0 bases, leaving 13 bases between them. Per germline, CDR1 SGHRS and CDR2 YFSETQ. The CDR3 spans 16 residues. TCRdb re-called the RT-PCR reads with MiXCR, one entry per CDR3 protein. The profile shows some 40,000 distinct CDR3 sequences, roughly 30% of them singletons. At least ten counts were recorded for this clonotype. This clonotype was obtained from a human donor who was either an allogeneic HSCT recipient or a stem cell or donor lymphocyte infusion donor (not recorded which). It is not recorded whose cells these are; they may come from a transplant donor. The sample comprised blood, either unsorted or a sorted T cell fraction (not recorded which). The chain couples TRBV5-1 to TRBJ1-1; D call uncertain. CDR3 sequence reads: CASSLFNAGLNTEAFF. As DNA, the CDR3 is TGCGCCAGCAGCTTGTTTAATGCTGGGTTGAACACTGAAGCTTTCTTT.